The TCR beta chain described here comes from a study of cytotoxic CD8 clonotypes in ibrutinib-treated CLL. About the study: The cohort had around 11 relapsed/refractory and some 14 treatment-naive patients, around 18 IGHV unmutated.

Points from the study as a whole: At ibrutinib response, clonality increased, and at progression it declined back toward baseline.

Note on this clone: Its antigen is still unknown. At one boundary the junction diverges from the germline segment, which might be a read error.

CDR1 and CDR2 from the germline V gene are SSHAT and FNYEAQ (reference sequence). This CDR3 is built from 13 residues. A 1 in 200,000 to 1 in 1 million T cell depth was the sequencing target. The repertoire was sequenced with immunoSEQ multiplex PCR; TCRdb's copy has only in-frame clones and lacks some. The sample contains 250,000 or so clones, 70% of which appear only once. The rearrangement joins TRBV7-7 to TRBJ2-1; maybe TRBD1 (6 bases). The source is a human donor with chronic lymphocytic leukemia. Specimen: PBMCs, collected after 24 months of ibrutinib treatment. CDR3 region: CASTGLGRSEQFF. For the CDR3, the DNA is TGTGCTAGCACAGGGTTAGGAAGGAGTGAGCAGTTCTTC.